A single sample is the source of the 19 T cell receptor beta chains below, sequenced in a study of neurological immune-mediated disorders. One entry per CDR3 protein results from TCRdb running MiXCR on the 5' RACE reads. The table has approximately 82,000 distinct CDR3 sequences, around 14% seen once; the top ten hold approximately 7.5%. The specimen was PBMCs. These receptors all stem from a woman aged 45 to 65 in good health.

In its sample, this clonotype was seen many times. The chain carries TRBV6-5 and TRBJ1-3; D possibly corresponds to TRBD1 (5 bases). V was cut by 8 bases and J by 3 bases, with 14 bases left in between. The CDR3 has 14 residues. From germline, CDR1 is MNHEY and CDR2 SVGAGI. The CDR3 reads CASLHRDGGNTIYF. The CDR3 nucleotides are TGTGCCAGCTTACACCGGGACGGTGGAAACACCATATATTTT.

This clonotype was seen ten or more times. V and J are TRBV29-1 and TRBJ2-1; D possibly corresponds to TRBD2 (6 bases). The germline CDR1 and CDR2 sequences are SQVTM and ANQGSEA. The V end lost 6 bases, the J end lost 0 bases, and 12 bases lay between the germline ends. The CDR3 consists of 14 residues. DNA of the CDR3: TGCAGCGTCTTTAGCGGTCCCTCCTACAATGAGCAGTTCTTC. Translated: CSVFSGPSYNEQFF.

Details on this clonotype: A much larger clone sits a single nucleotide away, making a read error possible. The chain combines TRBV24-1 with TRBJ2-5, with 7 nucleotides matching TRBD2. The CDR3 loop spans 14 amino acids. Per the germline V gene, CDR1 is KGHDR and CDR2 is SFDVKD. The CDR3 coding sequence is TGTGCCGCCAGTGATTCGGGGAGGGTAGAGACCCAGTACTTC. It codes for CAASDSGRVETQYF.

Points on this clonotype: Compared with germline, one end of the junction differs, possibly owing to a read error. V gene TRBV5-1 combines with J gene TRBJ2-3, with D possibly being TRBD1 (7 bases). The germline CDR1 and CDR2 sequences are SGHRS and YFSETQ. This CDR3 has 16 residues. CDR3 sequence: CANSLEGQGGIDTQYF. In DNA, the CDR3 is TGCGCCAACAGCTTGGAGGGTCAGGGGGGAATAGATACGCAGTATTTT.

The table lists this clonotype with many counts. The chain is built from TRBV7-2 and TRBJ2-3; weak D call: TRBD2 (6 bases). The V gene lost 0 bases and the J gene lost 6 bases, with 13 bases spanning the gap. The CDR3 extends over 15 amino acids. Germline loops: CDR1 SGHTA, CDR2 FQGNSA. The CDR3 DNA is TGTGCCAGCAGCTTAGCGGGGGGTAGGGTCGATACGCAGTATTTT. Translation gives CASSLAGGRVDTQYF.

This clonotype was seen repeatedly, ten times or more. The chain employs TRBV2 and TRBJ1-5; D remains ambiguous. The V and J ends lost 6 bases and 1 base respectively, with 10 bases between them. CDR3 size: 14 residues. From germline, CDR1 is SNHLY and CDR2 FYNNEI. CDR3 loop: CASRRQLSNQPQHF. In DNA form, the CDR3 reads TGTGCCAGCAGAAGGCAGTTGAGCAATCAGCCCCAGCATTTT.

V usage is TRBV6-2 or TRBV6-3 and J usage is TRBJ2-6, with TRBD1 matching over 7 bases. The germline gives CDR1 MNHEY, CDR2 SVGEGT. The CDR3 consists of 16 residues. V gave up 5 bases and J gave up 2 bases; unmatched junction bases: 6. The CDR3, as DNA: TGTGCCAGCAGTCTAACAGGGGCGGCTGGGGCCAACGTCCTGACTTTC. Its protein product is CASSLTGAAGANVLTF.

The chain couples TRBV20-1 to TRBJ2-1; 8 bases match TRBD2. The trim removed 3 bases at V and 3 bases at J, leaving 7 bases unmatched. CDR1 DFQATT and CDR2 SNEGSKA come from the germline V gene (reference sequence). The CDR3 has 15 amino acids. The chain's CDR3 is CSARAGGRLYNEQFF. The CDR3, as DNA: TGCAGTGCTAGGGCAGGCGGGAGGCTCTACAATGAGCAGTTCTTC.

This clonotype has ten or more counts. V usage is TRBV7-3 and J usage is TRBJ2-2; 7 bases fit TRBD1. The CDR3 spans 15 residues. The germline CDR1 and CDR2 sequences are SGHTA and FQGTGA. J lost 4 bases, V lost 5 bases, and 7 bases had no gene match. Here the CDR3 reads CASSPDRDGTGELFF. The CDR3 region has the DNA TGTGCCAGCAGCCCTGACAGGGATGGCACCGGGGAGCTGTTTTTT.

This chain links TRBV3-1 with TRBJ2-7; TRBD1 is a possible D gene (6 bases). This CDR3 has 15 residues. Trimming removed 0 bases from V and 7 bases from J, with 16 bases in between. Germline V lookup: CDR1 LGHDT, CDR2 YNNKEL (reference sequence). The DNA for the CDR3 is TGTGCCAGCAGCCAAGAAAGGGGGTCCCCCCGGGAGCAGTACTTC. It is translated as CASSQERGSPREQYF.

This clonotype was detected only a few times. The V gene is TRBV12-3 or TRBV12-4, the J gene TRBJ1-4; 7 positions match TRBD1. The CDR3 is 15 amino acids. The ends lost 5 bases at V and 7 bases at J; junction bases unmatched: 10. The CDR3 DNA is TGTGCCAGCAGTCCCCAACAGGGGAGGAGTGAAAAACTGTTTTTT. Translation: CASSPQQGRSEKLFF.

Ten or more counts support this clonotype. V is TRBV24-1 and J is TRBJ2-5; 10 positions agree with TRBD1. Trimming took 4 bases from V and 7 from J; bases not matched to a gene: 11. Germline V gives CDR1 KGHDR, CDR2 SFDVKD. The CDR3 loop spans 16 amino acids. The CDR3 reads CATSEAGTGALRTQYF. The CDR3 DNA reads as TGTGCCACCAGTGAAGCCGGGACAGGGGCTCTGCGGACCCAGTACTTC.

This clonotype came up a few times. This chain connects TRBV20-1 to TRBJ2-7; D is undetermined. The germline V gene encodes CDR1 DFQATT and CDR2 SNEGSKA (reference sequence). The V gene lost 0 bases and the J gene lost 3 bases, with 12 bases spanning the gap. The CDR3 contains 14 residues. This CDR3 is CSARDRKVSYEQYF. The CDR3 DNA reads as TGCAGTGCTAGAGACCGCAAGGTTAGCTACGAGCAGTACTTC.

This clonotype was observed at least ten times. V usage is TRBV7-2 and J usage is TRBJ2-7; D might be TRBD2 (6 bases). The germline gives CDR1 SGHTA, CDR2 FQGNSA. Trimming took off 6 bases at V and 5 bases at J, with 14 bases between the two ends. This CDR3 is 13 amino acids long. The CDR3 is CASSITSGDEQYF. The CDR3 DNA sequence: TGTGCCAGCAGTATTACGTCGGGGGACGAGCAGTACTTC.

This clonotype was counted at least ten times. The CDR3, as DNA: TGCAGTGCTAGAGTCGGGGGGATCACTGAAGCTTTCTTT. Translation: CSARVGGITEAFF. The chain joins TRBV20-1 to TRBJ1-1, with D maybe TRBD1 (5 bases). This CDR3 is 13 amino acids long. Germline V lookup: CDR1 DFQATT, CDR2 SNEGSKA (reference sequence). Trimming pared 1 base from V and 4 bases from J, leaving 10 bases between.

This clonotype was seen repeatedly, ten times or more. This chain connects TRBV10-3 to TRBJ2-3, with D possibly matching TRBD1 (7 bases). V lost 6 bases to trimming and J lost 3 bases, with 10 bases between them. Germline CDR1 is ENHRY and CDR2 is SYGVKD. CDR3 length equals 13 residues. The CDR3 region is CAIREGQTDTQYF. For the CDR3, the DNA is TGTGCCATCAGGGAGGGACAGACAGATACGCAGTATTTT.

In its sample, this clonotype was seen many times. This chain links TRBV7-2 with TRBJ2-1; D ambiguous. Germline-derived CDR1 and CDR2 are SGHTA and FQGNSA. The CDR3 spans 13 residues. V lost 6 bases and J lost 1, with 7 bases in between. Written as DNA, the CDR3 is TGTGCCAGCAGGCCGGAATCCTACAATGAGCAGTTCTTC. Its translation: CASRPESYNEQFF.

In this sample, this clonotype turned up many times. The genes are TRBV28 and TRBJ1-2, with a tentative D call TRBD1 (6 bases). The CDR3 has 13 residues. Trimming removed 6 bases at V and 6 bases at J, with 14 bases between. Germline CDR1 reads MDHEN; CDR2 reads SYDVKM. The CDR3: CASSLQGGDGYTF. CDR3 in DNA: TGTGCCAGCAGCCTACAGGGAGGGGATGGCTACACCTTC.

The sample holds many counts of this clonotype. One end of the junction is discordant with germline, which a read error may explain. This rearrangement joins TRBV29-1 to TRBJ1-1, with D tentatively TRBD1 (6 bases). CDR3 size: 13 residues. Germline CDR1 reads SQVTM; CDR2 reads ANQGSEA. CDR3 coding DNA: TGCAGCCTTGAGGGACACATGAACACTGAAGCTTTCTTT. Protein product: CSLEGHMNTEAFF. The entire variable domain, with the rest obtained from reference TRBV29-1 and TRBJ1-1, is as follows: SAVISQKPSRDICQRGTSLTIQCQVDSQVTMMFWYRQQPGQSLTLIATANQGSEATYESGFVIDKFPISRPNLTFSTLTVSNMSPEDSSIYLCSLEGHMNTEAFFGQGTRLTVV.